This TCR beta chain was found in a study of cytomegalovirus exposure and HLA in healthy donors. Turning to the study itself: Previous work identified 100 million or so unique TCR beta sequences from 150 million to 200 million T cells.

Study-wide findings and caveats: Cytomegalovirus association was assigned to about 180 TCR beta chains. Among the CMV-associated chains, three were confirmed in vitro as specific for CMV antigens.

Deletions cut 2 bases from V and 4 bases from J, with 12 bases between. CDR3 length equals 16 residues. Germline V lookup: CDR1 SGHAT, CDR2 FQNNGV. About this clone: Its antigen is unidentified.

Use of 60 Vbeta and 13 Jbeta primers characterized the PCR. Some clones are missing from TCRdb's copy, which holds only in-frame ones; the method was immunoSEQ multiplex PCR. The top ten hold approximately 2% of the sample, which has 150,000 to 200,000 clones, over 75% seen once. The sequence came from a woman aged 18-29 years in good health and CMV-seronegative. The sample consisted of PBMCs. The chain employs TRBV11-2 and TRBJ1-6; tentatively, D is TRBD1 (5 bases). CDR3 sequence reads: CASSLSAGRYNSPLHF. CDR3 in DNA: TGTGCCAGCAGCTTATCCGCAGGGCGGTATAATTCACCCCTCCACTTT.